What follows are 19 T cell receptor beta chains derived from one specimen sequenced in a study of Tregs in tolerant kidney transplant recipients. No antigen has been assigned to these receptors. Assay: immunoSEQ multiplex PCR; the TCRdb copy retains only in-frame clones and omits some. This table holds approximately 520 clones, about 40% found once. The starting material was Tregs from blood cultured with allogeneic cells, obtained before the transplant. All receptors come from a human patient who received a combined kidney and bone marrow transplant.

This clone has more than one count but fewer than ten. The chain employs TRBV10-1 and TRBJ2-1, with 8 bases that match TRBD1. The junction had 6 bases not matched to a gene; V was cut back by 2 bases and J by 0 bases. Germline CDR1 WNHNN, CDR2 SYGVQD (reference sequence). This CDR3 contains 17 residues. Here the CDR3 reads CASSERRTGSSYNEQFF. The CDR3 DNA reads TGCGCCAGCAGTGAGCGACGGACAGGGAGCTCCTACAATGAGCAGTTCTTC.

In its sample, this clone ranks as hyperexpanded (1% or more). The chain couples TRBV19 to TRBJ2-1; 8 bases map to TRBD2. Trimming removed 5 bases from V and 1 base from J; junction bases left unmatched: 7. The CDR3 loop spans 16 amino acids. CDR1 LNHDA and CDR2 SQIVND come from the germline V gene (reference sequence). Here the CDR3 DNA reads TGTGCCAGTAGTGACCAGAGCGGGAGTTCCTACAATGAGCAGTTCTTC. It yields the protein CASSDQSGSSYNEQFF.

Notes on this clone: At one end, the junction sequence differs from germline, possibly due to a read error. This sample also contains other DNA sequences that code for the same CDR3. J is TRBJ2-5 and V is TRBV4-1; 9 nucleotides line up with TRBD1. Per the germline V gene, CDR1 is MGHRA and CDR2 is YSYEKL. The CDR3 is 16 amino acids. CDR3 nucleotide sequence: TGTGCCAGCAGCCTAGGGGACAGGGCCGAGAAAGAGACCCAGTACTTC. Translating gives CASSLGDRAEKETQYF.

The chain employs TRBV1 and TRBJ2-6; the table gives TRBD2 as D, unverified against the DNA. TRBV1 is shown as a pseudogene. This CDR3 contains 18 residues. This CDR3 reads CTSSLRSLCTSRANVLTF. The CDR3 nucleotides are TGCACCAGCAGCTTACGGAGTTTGTGCACAAGTCGGGCCAACGTCCTGACTTTC.

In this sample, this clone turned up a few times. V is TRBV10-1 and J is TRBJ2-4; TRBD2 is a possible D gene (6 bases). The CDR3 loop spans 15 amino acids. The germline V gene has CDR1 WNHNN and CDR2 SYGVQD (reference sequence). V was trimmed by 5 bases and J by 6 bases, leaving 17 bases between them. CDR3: CASSNGGAGGNIQYF. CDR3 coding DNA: TGCGCCAGCAGTAACGGGGGAGCCGGGGGAAACATTCAGTACTTC.

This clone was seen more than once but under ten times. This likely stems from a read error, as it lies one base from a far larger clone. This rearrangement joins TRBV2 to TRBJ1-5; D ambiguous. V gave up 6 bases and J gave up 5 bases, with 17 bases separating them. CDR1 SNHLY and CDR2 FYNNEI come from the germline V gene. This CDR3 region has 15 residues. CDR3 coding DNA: TGTGCCAGCAGGGGCGGACGGTTATCGGATCAGCCCCAGCATTTT. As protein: CASRGGRLSDQPQHF. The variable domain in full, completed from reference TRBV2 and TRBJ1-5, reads EPEVTQTPSHQVTQMGQEVILRCVPISNHLYFYWYRQILGQKVEFLVSFYNNEISEKSEIFDDQFSVERPDGSNFTLKIRSTKLEDSAMYFCASRGGRLSDQPQHFGDGTRLSIL.

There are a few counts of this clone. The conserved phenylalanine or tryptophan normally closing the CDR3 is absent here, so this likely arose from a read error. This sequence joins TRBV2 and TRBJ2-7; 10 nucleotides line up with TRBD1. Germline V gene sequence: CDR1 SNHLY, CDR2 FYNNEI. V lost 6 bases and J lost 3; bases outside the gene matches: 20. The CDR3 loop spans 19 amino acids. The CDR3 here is CASSFSGQGFFGGLYEQYC. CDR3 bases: TGTGCCAGCAGCTTCTCGGGACAGGGGTTTTTCGGGGGACTCTACGAGCAGTACTGC.

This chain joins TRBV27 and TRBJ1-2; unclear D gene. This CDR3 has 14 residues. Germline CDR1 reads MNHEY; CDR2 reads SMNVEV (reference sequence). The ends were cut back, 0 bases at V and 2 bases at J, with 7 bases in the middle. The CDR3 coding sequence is TGTGCCAGCAGTTTATCGGCAGGCAACTATGGCTACACCTTC. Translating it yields CASSLSAGNYGYTF.

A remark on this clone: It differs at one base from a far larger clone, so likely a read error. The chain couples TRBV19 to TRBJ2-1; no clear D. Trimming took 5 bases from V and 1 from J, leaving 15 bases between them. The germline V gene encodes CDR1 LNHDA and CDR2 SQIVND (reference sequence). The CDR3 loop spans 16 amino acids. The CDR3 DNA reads TGTGCCAGTAGTGACCAGAGCGTGAGTTCCTACAATGAGCAGTTCTTC. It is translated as CASSDQSVSSYNEQFF.

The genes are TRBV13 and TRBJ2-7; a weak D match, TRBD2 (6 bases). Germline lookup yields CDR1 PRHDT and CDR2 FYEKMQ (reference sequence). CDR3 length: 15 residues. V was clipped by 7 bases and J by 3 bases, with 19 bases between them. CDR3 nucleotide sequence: TGTGCCAGCATCAAAGAGGGACTCTCCTTCTACGAGCAGTACTTC. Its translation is CASIKEGLSFYEQYF.

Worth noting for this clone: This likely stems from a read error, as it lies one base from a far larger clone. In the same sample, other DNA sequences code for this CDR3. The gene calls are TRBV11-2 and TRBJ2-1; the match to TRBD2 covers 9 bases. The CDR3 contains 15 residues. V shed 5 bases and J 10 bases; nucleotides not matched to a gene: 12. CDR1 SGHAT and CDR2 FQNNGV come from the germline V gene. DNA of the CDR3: TGTGCCAGCAGCCCGGGACTAGCACCGAGCAACGAGCAGTTCTTC. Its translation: CASSPGLAPSNEQFF. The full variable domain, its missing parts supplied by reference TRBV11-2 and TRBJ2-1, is EAGVAQSPRYKIIEKRQSVAFWCNPISGHATLYWYQQILGQGPKLLIQFQNNGVVDDSQLPKDRFSAERLKGVDSTLKIQPAKLEDSAVYLCASSPGLAPSNEQFFGPGTRLTVL.

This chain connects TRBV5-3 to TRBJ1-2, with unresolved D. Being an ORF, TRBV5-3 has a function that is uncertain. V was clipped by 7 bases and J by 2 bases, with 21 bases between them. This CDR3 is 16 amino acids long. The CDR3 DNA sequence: TGTGCCAGACATATTAGAGTGGTGAGAAAGAACTATGGCTACACCTTC. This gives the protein CARHIRVVRKNYGYTF.

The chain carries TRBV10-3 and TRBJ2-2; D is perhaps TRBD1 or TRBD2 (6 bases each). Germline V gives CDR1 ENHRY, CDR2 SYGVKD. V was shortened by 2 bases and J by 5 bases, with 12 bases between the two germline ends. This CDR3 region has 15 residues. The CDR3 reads CAISESRGGTGELFF. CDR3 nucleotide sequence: TGTGCCATCAGTGAGAGCAGGGGAGGAACCGGGGAGCTGTTTTTT.

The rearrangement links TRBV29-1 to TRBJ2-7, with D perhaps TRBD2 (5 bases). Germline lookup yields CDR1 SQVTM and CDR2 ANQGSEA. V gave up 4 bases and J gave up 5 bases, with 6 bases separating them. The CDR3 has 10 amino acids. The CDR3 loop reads CSVGGHEQYF. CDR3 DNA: TGCAGCGTTGGAGGGCACGAGCAGTACTTC.

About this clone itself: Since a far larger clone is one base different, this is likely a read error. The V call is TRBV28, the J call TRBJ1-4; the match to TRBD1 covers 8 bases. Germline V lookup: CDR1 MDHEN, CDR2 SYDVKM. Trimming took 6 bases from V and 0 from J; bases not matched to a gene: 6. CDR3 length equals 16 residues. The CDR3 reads CASRSPGGATNEKLFF. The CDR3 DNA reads TGTGCCAGCAGGAGCCCAGGGGGCGCAACTAATGAAAAACTGTTTTTT.

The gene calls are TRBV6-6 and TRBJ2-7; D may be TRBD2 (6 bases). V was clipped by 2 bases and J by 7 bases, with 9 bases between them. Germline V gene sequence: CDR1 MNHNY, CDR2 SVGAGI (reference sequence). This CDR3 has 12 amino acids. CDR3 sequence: CASSYTRGEQYF. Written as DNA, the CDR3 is TGTGCCAGCAGTTACACCCGGGGGGAGCAGTACTTC.

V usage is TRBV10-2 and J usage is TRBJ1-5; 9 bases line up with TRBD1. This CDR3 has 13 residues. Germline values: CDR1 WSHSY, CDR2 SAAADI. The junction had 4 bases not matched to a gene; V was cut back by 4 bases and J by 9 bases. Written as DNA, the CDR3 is TGCGCCAGCAGTGGGGGACAGGGATTGCCCCAGCATTTT. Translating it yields CASSGGQGLPQHF.

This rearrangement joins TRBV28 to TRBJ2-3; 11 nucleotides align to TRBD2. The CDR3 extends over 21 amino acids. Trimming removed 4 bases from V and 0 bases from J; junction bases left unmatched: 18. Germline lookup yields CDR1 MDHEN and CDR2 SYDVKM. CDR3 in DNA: TGTGCCAGCAGTTCATATCCGGGACTAGCGGTCAAATCGCCTAGCACAGATACGCAGTATTTT. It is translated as CASSSYPGLAVKSPSTDTQYF.

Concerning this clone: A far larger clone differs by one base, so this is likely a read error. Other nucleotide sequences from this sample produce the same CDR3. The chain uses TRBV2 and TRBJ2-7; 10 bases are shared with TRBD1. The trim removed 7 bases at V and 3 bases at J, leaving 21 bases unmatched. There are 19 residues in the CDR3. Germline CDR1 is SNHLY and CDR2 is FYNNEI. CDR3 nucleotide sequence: TGTGCCAGCATCTTCTCGGGACAGGGGTTTTTCGGTGGACTCTACGAGCAGTACTTC. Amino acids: CASIFSGQGFFGGLYEQYF.